This record concerns one T cell receptor (beta chain) sequence. Its antigen is unknown. One base away there is no much larger clone; base qualities are not given. The CDR3 spans 17 residues, from the cysteine through the phenylalanine. Only the CDR3 DNA is retained, 51 bases long and in frame from the first base. As encoded in the germline V gene, CDR1 is MGHRA while CDR2 is YSYEKL. V is clipped by 4 bases and J by 0 bases, and the sequence between their germline boundaries is 16 bases long. TCR CDR3 regions were amplified from genomic DNA by multiplex PCR using the deep immunoSEQ assay. Genomic DNA extracted from each cell subset was distributed evenly over all wells of several immunoSEQ 96-well plates, and each plate served as one replicate. For sorted subsets, around 200 ng genomic DNA, equal to some 28,000 T cell genomes, was loaded into each replicate PCR. The purified libraries were quantified using a Qubit 3.0 fluorometer, sized with a Bioanalyzer 2100, and then quantified again using the KAPA Library Quantification kit. A separate single-read 150-cycle Illumina NextSeq 550 flow cell was used to sequence each immunoSEQ 96-well plate. In the authors' own workflow: Because only junctional sequences without quality scores were contained in the immunoSEQ output, filtering matching that applied to full-length reads could not be performed. To assign V/J genes and CDR3, sequences were annotated against IMGT germline references using PyIR, a Python wrapper for IgBLAST v1.9. Reads were removed for weak V/J assignments (E-value above 1e-6), missing CDR3, stop codons, out-of-frame junctions, or ambiguous translated residues. V3J clonotypes were defined by identical inferred V gene, J gene, and CDR3 amino acid sequence. Percentage overlap between repertoires was calculated by dividing the number of shared unique clonotypes by the size of the smaller repertoire. Repertoire richness was assessed with RTK rarefaction, the Chao1 estimator, and Recon v2.1 estimates of unobserved clonotypes. Generation probabilities were computed with OLGA for all TCRbeta clonotypes obtained by the gDNA method from several donors. TCRdb retrieved this table from immuneACCESS and kept in-frame rearrangements only. Not all clones are present; in checked studies, unresolved V genes account for under half, and no reason is known for the remainder. V and J calls and clone size come straight from that table; D and trimming were deduced from the DNA. The sample table contains some 1,900,000 clones; only one count was recorded for about 95% of them. Of the sample, 1% to 1.5% is held by the ten largest clones.

For the CD8 naive samples, CD45RO-negative cells were positively selected for CCR7, yielding a CD45RA+CCR7+ population from which TemRA cells were excluded. Healthy HIV-negative adults with no recently reported acute infections or vaccinations were included as donors. Every donor was a Caucasian adult living in Nashville, Tennessee, USA. After blood collection by leukapheresis, PBMCs were isolated using Ficoll-Histopaque density gradient centrifugation and then cryopreserved in the vapor phase of liquid nitrogen. Analytical flow cytometry was used to check the purity and quantity of every magnetically sorted T cell population. From each sorted fraction, genomic DNA was isolated and quantified by UV absorbance on a Nanodrop 2000c. The data originate from a study of shared clonotypes between healthy human individuals (dated by TCRdb to 2020 to 2021). About the investigation overall: The cohort included three men and a couple of women between 18 and 49 years of age. For each donor, CD4 naive and CD4 memory were each run on three plates, CD8 naive on two plates, and CD8 memory on one plate. To estimate repertoire size and how much clonotype sharing occurs between individuals, the study deeply sequenced the blood TCR repertoires of roughly 5 healthy adults. To increase sequencing depth and limit assay-specific biases, TCR repertoire library preparation and sequencing were carried out by different laboratories using diverse techniques. Per donor, leukapheresis produced somewhere between about 0.94 and 9.5 billion PBMCs. Here is what the overall study found, with its caveats: Naive subsets generally had larger estimated clonotype richness than memory subsets did. Across a few donors, approximately 4.9% of naive CD4, approximately 4% of naive CD8, approximately 2.5% of memory CD4, and approximately 0.4% of memory CD8 clonotypes were shared. Based on pairwise subsampling, the degree of clonotype sharing among donors was expected to be affected by sequencing depth. Higher generation probabilities were observed for clonotypes shared by all four sorted-subset donors than for non-shared clonotypes. Incomplete sequencing was indicated by rarefaction of sorted-subset datasets, despite the large sequencing depth. The genetic and exposure-history diversity represented was limited by the small number of donors. Sampling was restricted to blood, and TCR repertoires in tissues likely differ from the TCR repertoires found in blood.

In this chain, TRBV4-1 is recombined with TRBJ2-1; TRBD1 might be the D gene, on 6 matching bases. This receptor was identified in a young man in good health. Sequenced input: naive CD8+ T cells sorted from blood. Interpreted using the paper, the cell subset or site label stands for: CD45RA+CCR7+. The bases are TGCGCCAGCAGCCTCCGGGACATTCCGAGCTCCTACAATGAGCAGTTCTTC. It codes for CASSLRDIPSSYNEQFF.